What follows is one TCR beta chain and its context. What it binds is unknown. The data were taken from a study of cytomegalovirus exposure and HLA in healthy donors. Whole-study findings and limits: In a later analysis, compared with equally common non-associated chains, HLA-associated beta chains were more expanded.

The PCR contained 60 Vbeta and 13 Jbeta primers. The assay was immunoSEQ multiplex PCR, and TCRdb's table has in-frame clones only and misses some. The sample records some 110,000 clones, around 85% being singletons. The V gene lost 0 bases and the J gene lost 7 bases, with 10 bases spanning the gap. The CDR3 is 15 amino acids. The V gene's germline CDR1 is LGHNA and CDR2 YNFKEQ. The rearrangement uses TRBV4-2 and TRBJ1-6; D uncertain. The sample comprised PBMCs. This sequence originates from a man in his 60s in good health and CMV-seronegative. The DNA for the CDR3 is TGTGCCAGCAGCCAAGACCCGTCTGTGAATTCACCCCTCCACTTT. Its translation: CASSQDPSVNSPLHF.